The 16 T cell receptor beta chains given below trace back to one sample, sequenced in a study of shared clonotypes between healthy human individuals. Terminally differentiated effector memory CD45RA+ cells were left out of the naive CD8 fraction, which was CD45RO-negative and positively selected for CCR7. Only in-frame clones appear in the TCRdb table, and some are missing; sequencing was by immunoSEQ multiplex PCR. The top ten hold approximately 1.7% of the sample, which has around 1.9 million clones, 93% seen once. Sample: naive CD8+ T cells from PBMCs. The receptors shown here come from a man younger than 35 in good health. Some clones in this sample may be carry-over from other donors' samples.

This chain links TRBV4-3 with TRBJ2-7; 7 bases align to TRBD1. CDR1 is LGHNA, CDR2 YSLEER, per germline. J gave up 5 bases and V 3 bases, and 10 bases lay outside the gene matches. The CDR3 runs 15 residues. The CDR3 loop reads CASSQLTGSLHEQYF. For the CDR3, the DNA is TGCGCCAGCAGCCAGTTGACAGGGAGTCTCCACGAGCAGTACTTC.

This sequence joins TRBV29-1 and TRBJ2-1; perhaps TRBD1 as D (6 bases). The V gene's germline CDR1 is SQVTM and CDR2 ANQGSEA. V was pared by 3 bases and J by 4 bases, with 16 bases between. The CDR3 sequence is 15 residues long. The CDR3 DNA is TGCAGCGTTGAGTTTGTAGGGACACCTTACAATGAGCAGTTCTTC. This codes for CSVEFVGTPYNEQFF.

The chain combines TRBV5-5 with TRBJ1-2; D unclear. The CDR3 totals 14 residues. V was pared by 0 bases and J by 4 bases, with 10 bases between. Germline CDR1 SGHKS, CDR2 YYEKEE (reference sequence). The CDR3 DNA sequence: TGTGCCAGCAGCTTGGATTCAGGCACCTATGGCTACACCTTC. Residues: CASSLDSGTYGYTF.

The J gene is TRBJ2-7, the V gene TRBV27, with 8 bases that match TRBD1. The V segment lost 10 bases and the J segment 7 bases; nucleotides outside the gene matches: 12. Per the germline V gene, CDR1 is MNHEY and CDR2 is SMNVEV (reference sequence). This CDR3 region has 13 residues. CDR3 DNA: TGTGCCACCCTGACAGGGGCCCCCTTTGAGCAGTACTTC. Translated, it gives CATLTGAPFEQYF.

The chain has TRBV29-1 and TRBJ2-1, with TRBD1 matching over 7 bases. The length of the CDR3 is 13 residues. V lost 7 bases and J lost 9; bases outside the gene matches: 12. Germline V gives CDR1 SQVTM, CDR2 ANQGSEA. CDR3 nucleotides: TGCAGCGCGACCCCCGGGACAGTCGGTGAGCAGTTCTTC. This encodes CSATPGTVGEQFF.

The gene calls are TRBV4-3 and TRBJ1-2, with D perhaps TRBD1 (6 bases). Germline V gene data show CDR1 as LGHNA and CDR2 as YSLEER. The CDR3 totals 15 residues. Trimming took 3 bases from V and 6 from J, leaving 17 bases between them. The CDR3 reads CASSQSRLRQDGYTF. CDR3 DNA: TGCGCCAGCAGCCAGTCACGGTTAAGACAGGATGGCTACACCTTC.

The chain is built from TRBV29-1 and TRBJ2-7; either TRBD1 or TRBD2 may fit D (5 bases each). The CDR3 has 13 amino acids. Germline lookup yields CDR1 SQVTM and CDR2 ANQGSEA. V was pared by 7 bases and J by 2 bases, with 15 bases between. The CDR3 here is CSGSDRLTYEQYF. The CDR3 DNA reads as TGCAGCGGCTCCGACAGACTAACCTACGAGCAGTACTTC.

Notes on this clone: Distinct nucleotide sequences in the sample also encode this CDR3. V usage is TRBV27 and J usage is TRBJ2-7, with unresolved D. Trimming removed 3 bases from V and 1 base from J, with 7 bases in between. The CDR3 has 13 amino acids. Germline loops: CDR1 MNHEY, CDR2 SMNVEV (reference sequence). This CDR3 is CASSFSGSYEQYF. In nucleotides, the CDR3 is TGTGCCAGCAGTTTTTCCGGGTCCTACGAGCAGTACTTC.

The V call is TRBV18, the J call TRBJ2-6; perhaps TRBD1 as D (5 bases). This CDR3 contains 14 residues. Deletions cut 0 bases from V and 11 bases from J, with 11 bases between. Germline V CDR1 and CDR2: KGHSH, LQKENI. The CDR3 loop is CASSPPRTSDVLTF. The DNA of the CDR3 is TGTGCCAGCTCACCACCGAGGACATCCGACGTCCTGACTTTC. The entire variable domain, with the rest obtained from reference TRBV18 and TRBJ2-6, is as follows: NAGVMQNPRHLVRRRGQEARLRCSPMKGHSHVYWYRQLPEEGLKFMVYLQKENIIDESGMPKERFSAEFPKEGPSILRIQQVVRGDSAAYFCASSPPRTSDVLTFGAGSRLTVL.

Comments on this clone: The same CDR3 can be traced to other DNA sequences in this sample. This chain connects TRBV28 to TRBJ2-3; weak D call: TRBD2 (5 bases). Trimming took 2 bases from V and 0 from J, leaving 9 bases between them. Germline V gives CDR1 MDHEN, CDR2 SYDVKM. The CDR3 contains 15 residues. DNA for the CDR3: TGTGCCAGCAGTTTAAGCGGCTCTAGCACAGATACGCAGTATTTT. This gives the protein CASSLSGSSTDTQYF.

V usage is TRBV7-2 and J usage is TRBJ2-7, with 8 bases lining up with TRBD1. The ends lost 5 bases at V and 6 bases at J; junction bases unmatched: 9. The CDR3 covers 14 residues. Germline V CDR1 and CDR2: SGHTA, FQGNSA. The CDR3 reads CASSGTGPWGEQYF. The DNA for the CDR3 is TGTGCCAGCAGCGGGACAGGCCCTTGGGGCGAGCAGTACTTC.

CDR3 nucleotide sequence: TGTGCCAGCAGCCACCGGGACAGAGGCTACGAGCAGTACTTC. It translates to CASSHRDRGYEQYF. The genes are TRBV6-1 and TRBJ2-7; TRBD1 matches at 7 bases. The CDR3 has 14 amino acids. V was clipped by 6 bases and J by 3 bases; unmatched bases: 8. CDR1 is MNHNS, CDR2 SASEGT, per germline.

The CDR3 DNA reads TGTGCCAGCAGCTTAGATGTAGGCGGAGCGCTAACAGATACGCAGTATTTT. Amino acids: CASSLDVGGALTDTQYF. The rearrangement uses TRBV11-2 and TRBJ2-3; D is undetermined. Germline CDR1 SGHAT, CDR2 FQNNGV. The CDR3 totals 17 residues. V shed 0 bases and J shed 3 bases, with 16 bases lying between them. Looking up the rest from reference TRBV11-2 and TRBJ2-3 gives the full variable domain: EAGVAQSPRYKIIEKRQSVAFWCNPISGHATLYWYQQILGQGPKLLIQFQNNGVVDDSQLPKDRFSAERLKGVDSTLKIQPAKLEDSAVYLCASSLDVGGALTDTQYFGPGTRLTVL.

This chain links TRBV11-2 with TRBJ2-1; TRBD1 matches 10 bases. There are 14 residues in the CDR3. Trimming removed 4 bases from V and 7 bases from J; junction bases left unmatched: 4. Germline CDR1 is SGHAT and CDR2 is FQNNGV. CDR3 sequence reads: CASSSRTGGNEQFF. The CDR3 DNA sequence: TGTGCCAGCAGCTCACGGACAGGGGGGAATGAGCAGTTCTTC.

This chain uses TRBV10-3 with TRBJ2-1, with 13 nucleotides matching TRBD2. From germline, CDR1 is ENHRY and CDR2 SYGVKD. The CDR3 has 19 residues. The V segment lost 4 bases and the J segment 1 base; nucleotides outside the gene matches: 10. CDR3 amino acids: CAISAPGLAGVKSYNEQFF. CDR3 in DNA: TGTGCCATCAGTGCCCCAGGACTAGCGGGAGTCAAATCCTACAATGAGCAGTTCTTC.

J is TRBJ2-1 and V is TRBV9, with D possibly being TRBD1 or TRBD2 (5 bases each). The CDR3 is made up of 14 amino acids. Germline assignment: CDR1 SGDLS and CDR2 YYNGEE. Trimming shortened V by 2 bases and J by 7 bases, and 13 bases separated the two germline ends. The CDR3 is CASSVGTLQNEQFF. DNA of the CDR3: TGTGCCAGCAGCGTCGGGACCTTACAAAATGAGCAGTTCTTC. Supplemented by reference TRBV9 and TRBJ2-1, the full variable domain reads DSGVTQTPKHLITATGQRVTLRCSPRSGDLSVYWYQQSLDQGLQFLIQYYNGEERAKGNILERFSAQQFPDLHSELNLSSLELGDSALYFCASSVGTLQNEQFFGPGTRLTVL.